The 19 T cell receptor beta chains below all came from one sample that was sequenced in a study of shared clonotypes between healthy human individuals. Using immunoSEQ multiplex PCR, the repertoire was profiled, and TCRdb retains in-frame clones only, with some absent. The sample yields more than 1 million clones, around 78% seen once. Sequencing input: memory CD4+ T cells from PBMCs. Subset meaning: CD45RA-negative fraction. Receptors were obtained from a man younger than 30 in good health. Some clones in this sample may be carry-over from other donors' samples.

The J gene is TRBJ1-1, the V gene TRBV18; TRBD1 matches at 9 bases. Germline loops: CDR1 KGHSH, CDR2 LQKENI. V lost 4 bases to trimming and J lost 4 bases; unmatched junction nucleotides: 7. The CDR3 spans 15 residues. DNA for the CDR3: TGTGCCAGCTCACGGACAGGGGTGTCGGGCACTGAAGCTTTCTTT. Protein product: CASSRTGVSGTEAFF.

This chain links TRBV19 with TRBJ1-2; D is undetermined. V lost 6 bases to trimming and J lost 3 bases, with 17 bases between them. The CDR3 sequence is 15 residues long. The germline gives CDR1 LNHDA, CDR2 SQIVND (reference sequence). Here the CDR3 reads CASSPAVAGYYGYTF. CDR3 DNA sequence: TGTGCCAGTAGCCCCGCGGTGGCAGGCTACTATGGCTACACCTTC.

The rearrangement joins TRBV12-5 to TRBJ2-5; the D is unclear. The CDR3 is made up of 12 amino acids. Germline V gene lookup returns CDR1 LGHNT and CDR2 FRNRAP. Trimming removed 4 bases from V and 5 bases from J, with 8 bases in between. CDR3 region: CASGSLAETQYF. The CDR3 DNA follows: TGTGCTAGTGGTTCGCTCGCCGAGACCCAGTACTTC.

This clone was counted a few times. The CDR3, as DNA: TGTGCCAGCAGCCGGACCCCCCCCAGCGGGAGGGCCTCGGGGGACGAGCAGTACTTC. Translated, it gives CASSRTPPSGRASGDEQYF. V gene TRBV11-1 combines with J gene TRBJ2-7, with 10 bases matching TRBD2. With V trimmed by 5 bases and J by 5 bases, 21 bases remained unmatched. CDR1 SGHAT and CDR2 FQDESV come from the germline V gene (reference sequence). CDR3 length: 19 amino acids.

This chain uses TRBV6-1 with TRBJ2-3; 11 bases agree with TRBD1. Germline-derived CDR1 and CDR2 are MNHNS and SASEGT. The V gene end was trimmed by 3 bases and the J gene end by 7 bases; junction bases not matched to a gene: 3. This CDR3 has 14 amino acids. For the CDR3, the DNA is TGTGCCAGCAGTGAGGGACAGGGGGGAAATACGCAGTATTTT. This codes for CASSEGQGGNTQYF.

V gene TRBV15 combines with J gene TRBJ1-2; D is undetermined. Germline CDR1 LNHNV, CDR2 YYDKDF (reference sequence). CDR3 length equals 14 residues. The V and J ends lost 0 bases and 3 bases respectively, with 8 bases between them. This CDR3 reads CATSRDRRDYGYTF. DNA for the CDR3: TGTGCCACCAGCAGAGATAGGAGGGACTATGGCTACACCTTC.

The chain carries TRBV14 and TRBJ1-2; TRBD1 agrees at 8 bases. After removal of 2 bases from V and 7 bases from J, the junction contained 9 bases not matched to a gene. The CDR3 is made up of 15 amino acids. Germline CDR1 SGHDN, CDR2 FVKESK. Here the CDR3 DNA reads TGTGCCAGCAGCCAAAACAGGGGGAATTCGGTTGGCTACACCTTC. Its protein product is CASSQNRGNSVGYTF. Full variable domain (remainder filled in from reference TRBV14 and TRBJ1-2): EAGVTQFPSHSVIEKGQTVTLRCDPISGHDNLYWYRRVMGKEIKFLLHFVKESKQDESGMPNNRFLAERTGGTYSTLKVQPAELEDSGVYFCASSQNRGNSVGYTFGSGTRLTVV.

The chain has TRBV5-1 and TRBJ2-5; D is perhaps TRBD1 or TRBD2 (5 bases each). The length of the CDR3 is 15 residues. CDR1 and CDR2 (germline): SGHRS, YFSETQ. The ends were cut back, 2 bases at V and 5 bases at J, with 16 bases in the middle. CDR3 in DNA: TGCGCCAGCAGCTTAGCGGCAGGGTGGGGCGAGACCCAGTACTTC. As protein: CASSLAAGWGETQYF.

V and J are TRBV7-8 and TRBJ1-5, with 7 bases identical to TRBD1. With 5 bases clipped from V and 0 bases from J, the junction kept 13 bases outside the gene matches. This CDR3 is built from 18 residues. CDR1 is SGHVS, CDR2 FQNEAQ, per germline. Written as DNA, the CDR3 is TGTGCCAGCAGCCTCGCGGGTGGGACAGCATATAGCAATCAGCCCCAGCATTTT. It specifies CASSLAGGTAYSNQPQHF.

The chain carries TRBV18 and TRBJ2-7, with D possibly TRBD2 on 5 matching bases. Germline loops: CDR1 KGHSH, CDR2 LQKENI. This CDR3 has 15 residues. V was pared by 6 bases and J by 0 bases, with 15 bases between. The CDR3 reads CASSPSRESSYEQYF. The CDR3 DNA reads TGTGCCAGCTCGCCCTCGAGGGAGAGCTCCTACGAGCAGTACTTC.

In this sample, this clone turned up once. The V call is TRBV27, the J call TRBJ1-1; the D gene is possibly TRBD1 (6 bases). This CDR3 comprises 15 residues. Germline V CDR1 and CDR2: MNHEY, SMNVEV (reference sequence). Trimming left V 7 bases short and J 2 bases short, with 17 bases between. The CDR3 is CASTRGYRENTEAFF. Written as DNA, the CDR3 is TGTGCCAGCACCAGAGGGTACAGGGAAAACACTGAAGCTTTCTTT.

On this clone itself: Other DNA variants within this sample encode the same CDR3. The chain recombines TRBV5-1 with TRBJ1-1; 8 bases are a match to TRBD1. J was trimmed by 5 bases and V by 4 bases; bases with no gene match: 7. CDR3 length equals 14 residues. Germline-derived CDR1 and CDR2 are SGHRS and YFSETQ. The CDR3 DNA reads TGCGCCAGCAGCCCCGGGACAGGTAGTACTGAAGCTTTCTTT. This translates into CASSPGTGSTEAFF.

The rearrangement uses TRBV7-3 and TRBJ2-4; 11 positions agree with TRBD1. Germline loops: CDR1 SGHTA, CDR2 FQGTGA. V lost 4 bases to trimming and J lost 9 bases; unmatched junction nucleotides: 8. The CDR3 is made up of 15 amino acids. CDR3 protein: CASSSGQGATAIQYF. The CDR3 DNA sequence: TGTGCCAGCAGCTCAGGACAGGGGGCGACCGCCATTCAGTACTTC.

V usage is TRBV11-2 and J usage is TRBJ2-3; 8 bases fit TRBD2. In germline, CDR1 is SGHAT, CDR2 FQNNGV. V trimming: 5 bases; J trimming: 7 bases; junction bases outside the gene matches: 8. This CDR3 has 14 residues. The CDR3 coding sequence is TGTGCCAGCAGCGGCGGGACTAGGATTCATACGCAGTATTTT. Residues: CASSGGTRIHTQYF.

This chain uses TRBV7-8 with TRBJ1-1; D not certain. The CDR3 runs 16 residues. Deletions cut 5 bases from V and 3 bases from J, with 19 bases between. Looked up from germline, CDR1 is SGHVS and CDR2 is FQNEAQ. As DNA, the CDR3 is TGTGCCAGCAGCCCTGGGATTCGTCTGGGAGACACTGAAGCTTTCTTT. The encoded protein is CASSPGIRLGDTEAFF. Looking up the rest from reference TRBV7-8 and TRBJ1-1 gives the full variable domain: GAGVSQSPRYKVAKRGQDVALRCDPISGHVSLFWYQQALGQGPEFLTYFQNEAQLDKSGLPSDRFFAERPEGSVSTLKIQRTQQEDSAVYLCASSPGIRLGDTEAFFGQGTRLTVV.

The chain's CDR3 is CASSRTSGETDTQYF. In DNA form, the CDR3 reads TGTGCCAGCAGTCGGACTAGCGGGGAGACAGATACGCAGTATTTT. This rearrangement joins TRBV6-5 to TRBJ2-3; 12 nucleotides agree with TRBD2. The CDR3 contains 15 residues. The V gene end was trimmed by 5 bases and the J gene end by 3 bases; junction bases not matched to a gene: 3. From germline, CDR1 is MNHEY and CDR2 SVGAGI.

This chain uses TRBV28 with TRBJ2-4, with a possible D match to TRBD2 (6 bases). Germline lookup yields CDR1 MDHEN and CDR2 SYDVKM. This CDR3 has 15 residues. Trimming took 5 bases from V and 0 from J, leaving 11 bases between them. This CDR3 is CASSGGSLAKNIQYF. CDR3 DNA: TGTGCCAGCAGTGGGGGGTCCTTAGCCAAAAACATTCAGTACTTC.

The chain is built from TRBV7-3 and TRBJ1-1, with D unclear. V was clipped by 7 bases and J by 0 bases, with 12 bases between them. The germline gives CDR1 SGHTA, CDR2 FQGTGA. The CDR3 totals 14 residues. The CDR3 is CASNKDTMNTEAFF. CDR3 nucleotides: TGTGCCAGCAATAAGGATACAATGAACACTGAAGCTTTCTTT.

The chain links TRBV5-5 to TRBJ2-5; maybe TRBD1 (6 bases). The CDR3 is made up of 15 amino acids. Germline V gene data show CDR1 as SGHKS and CDR2 as YYEKEE (reference sequence). V dropped 5 bases and J dropped 3 bases, with 17 bases sitting between them. This CDR3 reads CASSTSGTQEETQYF. DNA of the CDR3: TGTGCCAGCAGTACGTCTGGGACACAGGAAGAGACCCAGTACTTC.